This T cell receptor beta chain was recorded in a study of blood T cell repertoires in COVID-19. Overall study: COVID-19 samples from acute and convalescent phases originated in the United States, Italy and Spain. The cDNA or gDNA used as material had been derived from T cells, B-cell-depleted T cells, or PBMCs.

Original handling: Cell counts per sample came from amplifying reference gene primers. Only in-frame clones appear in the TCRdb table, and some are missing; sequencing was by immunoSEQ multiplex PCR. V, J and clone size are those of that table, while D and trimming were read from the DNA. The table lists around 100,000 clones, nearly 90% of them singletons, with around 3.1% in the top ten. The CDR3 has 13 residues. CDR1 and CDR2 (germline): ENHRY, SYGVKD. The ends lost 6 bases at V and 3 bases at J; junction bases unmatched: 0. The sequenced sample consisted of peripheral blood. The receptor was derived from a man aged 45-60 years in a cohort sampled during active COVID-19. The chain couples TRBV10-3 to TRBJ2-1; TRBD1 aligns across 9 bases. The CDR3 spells CAIRDRGYNEQFF. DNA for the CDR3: TGTGCCATCAGGGACAGGGGCTACAATGAGCAGTTCTTC.